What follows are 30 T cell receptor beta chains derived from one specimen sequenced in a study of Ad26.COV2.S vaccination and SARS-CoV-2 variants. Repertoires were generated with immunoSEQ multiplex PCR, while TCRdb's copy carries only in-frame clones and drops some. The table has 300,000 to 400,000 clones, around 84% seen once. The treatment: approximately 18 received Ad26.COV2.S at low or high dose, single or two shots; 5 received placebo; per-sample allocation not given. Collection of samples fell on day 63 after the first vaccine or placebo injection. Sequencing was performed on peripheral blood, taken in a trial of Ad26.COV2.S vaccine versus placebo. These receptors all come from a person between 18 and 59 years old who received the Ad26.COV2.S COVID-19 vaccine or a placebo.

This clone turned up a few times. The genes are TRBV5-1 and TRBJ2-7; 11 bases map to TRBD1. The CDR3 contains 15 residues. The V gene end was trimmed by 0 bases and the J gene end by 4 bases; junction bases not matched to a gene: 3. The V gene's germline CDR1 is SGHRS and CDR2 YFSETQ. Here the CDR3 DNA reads TGCGCCAGCAGCTTGGGCGGGACAGGGGGTTACGAGCAGTACTTC. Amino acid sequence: CASSLGGTGGYEQYF.

The CDR3 bases are TGTGCCAGCAGCTTACCACTAGCGGGGGGCCATGAGCAGTTCTTC. Translated, it gives CASSLPLAGGHEQFF. The chain carries TRBV7-8 and TRBJ2-1; 12 bases align to TRBD2. The germline gives CDR1 SGHVS, CDR2 FQNEAQ. Trimming cost V 2 bases and J 8 bases; bases outside gene matches: 4. This CDR3 contains 15 residues.

CDR3 nucleotide sequence: TGCGCCAGCAGCCAAGATGAGACAGGGGCCTGGGGAGAGCAGTTCTTC. Protein: CASSQDETGAWGEQFF. The chain uses TRBV4-3 and TRBJ2-1; TRBD1 matches 8 bases. The V segment lost 0 bases and the J segment 10 bases; nucleotides outside the gene matches: 11. The V gene's germline CDR1 is LGHNA and CDR2 YSLEER. The CDR3 consists of 16 residues.

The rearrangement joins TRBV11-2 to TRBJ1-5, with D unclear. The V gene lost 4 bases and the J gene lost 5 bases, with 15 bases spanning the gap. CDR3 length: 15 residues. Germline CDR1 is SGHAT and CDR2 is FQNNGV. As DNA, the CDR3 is TGTGCCAGCAGCTCCCCTGGACGGGTGGATCAGCCCCAGCATTTT. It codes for CASSSPGRVDQPQHF.

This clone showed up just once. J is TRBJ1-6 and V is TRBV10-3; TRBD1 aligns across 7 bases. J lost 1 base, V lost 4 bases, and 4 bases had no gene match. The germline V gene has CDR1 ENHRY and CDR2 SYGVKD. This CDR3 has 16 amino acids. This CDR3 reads CAISVEGASYNSPLHF. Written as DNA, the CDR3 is TGTGCCATCAGTGTTGAGGGGGCGTCCTATAATTCACCCCTCCACTTT.

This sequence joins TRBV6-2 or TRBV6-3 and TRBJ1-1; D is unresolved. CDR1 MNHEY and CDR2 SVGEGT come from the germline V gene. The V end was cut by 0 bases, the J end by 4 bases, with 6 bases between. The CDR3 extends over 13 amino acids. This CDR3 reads CASSYSGVTEAFF. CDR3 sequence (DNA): TGTGCCAGCAGTTACTCGGGAGTCACTGAAGCTTTCTTT.

In DNA form, the CDR3 reads TGTGCCAGCAGCTTAGGGGGACAGGGGCCCTATGGCTACACCTTC. It codes for CASSLGGQGPYGYTF. This chain links TRBV7-2 with TRBJ1-2; TRBD1 agrees at 10 bases. The CDR3 runs 15 residues. V lost 1 base, J lost 4 bases, and 3 bases stayed unmatched. Germline CDR1 SGHTA, CDR2 FQGNSA.

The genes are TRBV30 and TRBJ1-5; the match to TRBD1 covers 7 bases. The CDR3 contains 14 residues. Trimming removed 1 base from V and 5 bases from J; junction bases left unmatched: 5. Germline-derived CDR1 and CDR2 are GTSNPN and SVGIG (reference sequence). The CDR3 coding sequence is TGTGCCTGGAGTGAGGGGGCGCAAGATCAGCCCCAGCATTTT. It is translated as CAWSEGAQDQPQHF.

CDR3 coding DNA: TGTGCCAGCAGCCTGGGACAGGGGGCGGGTATGAACACTGAAGCTTTCTTT. Residues: CASSLGQGAGMNTEAFF. The rearrangement uses TRBV3-1 (or the pseudogene TRBV3-2) and TRBJ1-1, with 12 bases aligning to TRBD1. Trimming removed 4 bases from V and 0 bases from J; junction bases left unmatched: 6. Germline V lookup: CDR1 LGHDT, CDR2 YNNKEL (reference sequence). There are 17 residues in the CDR3.

The CDR3 spells CASKSGDSPLHF. CDR3 sequence (DNA): TGTGCCAGCAAGTCGGGTGATTCACCCCTCCACTTT. The chain couples TRBV27 to TRBJ1-6, with unresolved D. Trimming shortened V by 7 bases and J by 8 bases, and 9 bases separated the two germline ends. CDR1 MNHEY and CDR2 SMNVEV come from the germline V gene (reference sequence). The CDR3 runs 12 residues.

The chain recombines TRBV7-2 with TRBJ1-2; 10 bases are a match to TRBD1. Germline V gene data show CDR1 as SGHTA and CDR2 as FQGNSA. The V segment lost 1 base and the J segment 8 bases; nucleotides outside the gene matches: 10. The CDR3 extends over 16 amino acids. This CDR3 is CASSLGGTGARLGYTF. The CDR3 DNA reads TGTGCCAGCAGCTTAGGGGGGACAGGGGCCCGCCTCGGCTACACCTTC.

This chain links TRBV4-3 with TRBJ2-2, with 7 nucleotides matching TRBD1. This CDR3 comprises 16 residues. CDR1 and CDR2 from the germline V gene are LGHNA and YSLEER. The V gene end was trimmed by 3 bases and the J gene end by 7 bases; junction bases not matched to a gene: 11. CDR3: CASSQKRQGVSGELFF. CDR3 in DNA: TGCGCCAGCAGCCAGAAACGACAGGGTGTGAGCGGGGAGCTGTTTTTT.

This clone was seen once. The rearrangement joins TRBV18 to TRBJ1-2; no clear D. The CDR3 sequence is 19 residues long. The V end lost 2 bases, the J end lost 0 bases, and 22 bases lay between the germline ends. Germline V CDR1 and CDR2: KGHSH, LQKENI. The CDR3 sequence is CASSPGLVGTPQANYGYTF. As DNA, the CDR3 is TGTGCCAGCTCACCAGGGTTGGTGGGTACGCCACAAGCTAACTATGGCTACACCTTC.

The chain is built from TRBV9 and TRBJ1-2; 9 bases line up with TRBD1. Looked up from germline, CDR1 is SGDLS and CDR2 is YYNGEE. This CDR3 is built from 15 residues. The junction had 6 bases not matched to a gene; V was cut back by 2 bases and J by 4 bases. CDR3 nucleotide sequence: TGTGCCAGCAGCGTCACAGGGGGCAGAAGCTATGGCTACACCTTC. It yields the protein CASSVTGGRSYGYTF.

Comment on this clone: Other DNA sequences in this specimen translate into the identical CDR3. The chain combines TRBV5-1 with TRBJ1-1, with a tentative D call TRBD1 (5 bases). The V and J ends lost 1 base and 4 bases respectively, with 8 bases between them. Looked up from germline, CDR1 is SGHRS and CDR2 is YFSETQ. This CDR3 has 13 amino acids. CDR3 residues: CASSLQGSTEAFF. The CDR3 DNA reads TGCGCCAGCAGCTTGCAGGGTAGCACTGAAGCTTTCTTT.

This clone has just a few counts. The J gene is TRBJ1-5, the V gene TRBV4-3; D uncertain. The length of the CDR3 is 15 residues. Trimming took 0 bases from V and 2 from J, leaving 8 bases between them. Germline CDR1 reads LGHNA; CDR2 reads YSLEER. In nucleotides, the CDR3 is TGCGCCAGCAGCCAAGATCTACGGGGCAATCAGCCCCAGCATTTT. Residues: CASSQDLRGNQPQHF.

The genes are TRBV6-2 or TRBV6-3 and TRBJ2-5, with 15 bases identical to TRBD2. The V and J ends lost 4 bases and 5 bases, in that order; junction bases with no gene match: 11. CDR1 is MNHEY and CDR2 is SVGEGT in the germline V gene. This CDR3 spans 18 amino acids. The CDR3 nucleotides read TGTGCCAGCAGTTCCGGACTAGCGGGGGGGTTGGGTTTGGAGACCCAGTACTTC. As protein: CASSSGLAGGLGLETQYF.

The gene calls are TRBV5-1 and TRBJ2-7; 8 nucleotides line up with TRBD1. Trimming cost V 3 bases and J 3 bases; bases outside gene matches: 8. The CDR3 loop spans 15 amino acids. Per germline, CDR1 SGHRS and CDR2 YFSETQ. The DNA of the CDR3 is TGCGCCAGCAGCTCCCACGGACAGGGCTACTACGAGCAGTACTTC. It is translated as CASSSHGQGYYEQYF.

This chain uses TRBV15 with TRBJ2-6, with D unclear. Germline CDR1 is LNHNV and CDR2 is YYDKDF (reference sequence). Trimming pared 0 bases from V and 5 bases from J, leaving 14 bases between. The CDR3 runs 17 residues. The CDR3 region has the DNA TGTGCCACCAGCAGAGATCTTTCGACCACTAGGGCCAACGTCCTGACTTTC. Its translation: CATSRDLSTTRANVLTF.

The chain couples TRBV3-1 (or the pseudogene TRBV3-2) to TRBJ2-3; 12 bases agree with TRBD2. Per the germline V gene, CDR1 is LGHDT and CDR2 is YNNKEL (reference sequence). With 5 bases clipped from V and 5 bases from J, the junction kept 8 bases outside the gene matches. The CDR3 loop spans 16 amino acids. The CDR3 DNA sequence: TGTGCCAGCAGCTCTAGCGGGGGGGCCGTGCAAGATACGCAGTATTTT. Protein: CASSSSGGAVQDTQYF.

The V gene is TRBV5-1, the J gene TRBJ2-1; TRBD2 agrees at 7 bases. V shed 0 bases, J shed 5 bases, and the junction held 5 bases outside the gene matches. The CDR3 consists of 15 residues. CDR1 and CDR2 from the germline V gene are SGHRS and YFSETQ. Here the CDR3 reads CASSLAWGGNNEQFF. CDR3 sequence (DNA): TGCGCCAGCAGCTTGGCCTGGGGGGGTAACAATGAGCAGTTCTTC.

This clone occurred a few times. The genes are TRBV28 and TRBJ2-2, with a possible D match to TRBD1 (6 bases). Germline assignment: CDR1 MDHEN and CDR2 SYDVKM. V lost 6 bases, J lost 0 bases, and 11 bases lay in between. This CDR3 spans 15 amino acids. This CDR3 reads CASRVDRANTGELFF. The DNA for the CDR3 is TGTGCCAGCAGGGTGGACAGAGCGAACACCGGGGAGCTGTTTTTT.

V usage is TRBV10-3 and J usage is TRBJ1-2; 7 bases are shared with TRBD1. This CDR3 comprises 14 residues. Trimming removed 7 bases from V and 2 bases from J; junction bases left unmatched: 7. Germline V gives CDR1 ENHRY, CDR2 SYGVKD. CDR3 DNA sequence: TGTGCCATCACTGCGAGACAGGGCAACTATGGCTACACCTTC. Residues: CAITARQGNYGYTF.

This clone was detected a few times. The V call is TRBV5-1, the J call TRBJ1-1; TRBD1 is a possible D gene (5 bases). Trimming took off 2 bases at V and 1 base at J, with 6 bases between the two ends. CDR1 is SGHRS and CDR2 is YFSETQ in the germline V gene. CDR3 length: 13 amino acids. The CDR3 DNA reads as TGCGCCAGCAGCTTCGGGACGAACACTGAAGCTTTCTTT. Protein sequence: CASSFGTNTEAFF.

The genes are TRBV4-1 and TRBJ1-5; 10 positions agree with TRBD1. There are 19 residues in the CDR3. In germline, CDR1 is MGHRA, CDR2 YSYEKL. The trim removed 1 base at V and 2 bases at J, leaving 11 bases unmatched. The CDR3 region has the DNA TGCGCCAGCAGCCAAGTGCCTCTGGGACAGGGGACCCGCAATCAGCCCCAGCATTTT. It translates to CASSQVPLGQGTRNQPQHF.

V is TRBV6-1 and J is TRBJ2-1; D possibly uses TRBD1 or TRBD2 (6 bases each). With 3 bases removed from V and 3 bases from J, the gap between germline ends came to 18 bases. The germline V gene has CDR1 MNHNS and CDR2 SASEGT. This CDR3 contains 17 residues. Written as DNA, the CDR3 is TGTGCCAGCAGTGAGACTAGGACAGTTCGGTTCTACAATGAGCAGTTCTTC. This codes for CASSETRTVRFYNEQFF.

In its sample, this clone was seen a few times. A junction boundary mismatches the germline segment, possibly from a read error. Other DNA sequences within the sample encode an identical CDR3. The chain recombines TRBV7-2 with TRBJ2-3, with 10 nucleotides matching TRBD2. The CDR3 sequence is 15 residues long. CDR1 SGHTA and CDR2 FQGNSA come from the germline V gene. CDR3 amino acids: CASSPERGGTDTQYF. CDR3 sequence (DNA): TGTGCCAGCAGCCCAGAGCGGGGGGGCACCGATACGCAGTATTTT.

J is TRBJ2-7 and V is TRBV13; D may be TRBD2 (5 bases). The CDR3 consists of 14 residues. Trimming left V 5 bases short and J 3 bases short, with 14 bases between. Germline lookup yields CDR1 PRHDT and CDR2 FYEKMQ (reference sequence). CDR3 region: CASSLHVGDYEQYF. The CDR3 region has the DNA TGTGCCAGCAGCCTCCACGTCGGGGACTACGAGCAGTACTTC.

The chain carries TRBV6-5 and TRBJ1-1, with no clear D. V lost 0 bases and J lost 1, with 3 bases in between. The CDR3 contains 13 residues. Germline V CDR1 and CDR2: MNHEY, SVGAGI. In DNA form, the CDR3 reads TGTGCCAGCAGTTACTCGAGGAACACTGAAGCTTTCTTT. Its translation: CASSYSRNTEAFF.

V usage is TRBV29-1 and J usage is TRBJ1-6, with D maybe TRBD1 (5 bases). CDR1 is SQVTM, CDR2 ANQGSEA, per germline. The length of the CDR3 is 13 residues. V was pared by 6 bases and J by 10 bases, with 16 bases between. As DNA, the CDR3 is TGCAGCGTCGCCTCGACAGCAGGATCACCCCTCCACTTT. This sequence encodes CSVASTAGSPLHF.